This T cell receptor beta chain comes out of a study of response to subunit inactivated influenza vaccine. This clonotype was found a few times. TCRdb reprocessed the RT-PCR reads via MiXCR and lists one record per CDR3 protein. The table has roughly 460,000 distinct CDR3 sequences, approximately 10% seen once. V lost 1 base to trimming and J lost 6 bases, with 13 bases between them. This CDR3 is 15 amino acids long. In germline, CDR1 is LGHDT, CDR2 YNNKEL (reference sequence). V gene TRBV3-1 combines with J gene TRBJ2-1, with D uncertain. The sequencing used PBMCs from blood, collected roughly 6 weeks after vaccination. The clonotype comes from a man aged 50 to 59 who received an inactivated influenza vaccine. The CDR3 DNA reads TGTGCCAGCAGCCAAGGTAGTATAGCCTCCAATGAGCAGTTCTTC. Its protein product is CASSQGSIASNEQFF.